These 22 T cell receptor beta chains were sequenced from one sample in a study of T cell repertoires in cytomegalovirus infection. TCRdb reanalysed the reads using MiXCR and keeps one entry per CDR3 protein. The repertoire consists of hundreds of thousands of distinct CDR3 sequences, with more than 20% occurring once and the leading ten covering 7% to 9%. Sequenced input: CD8+ T cells from PBMCs. The receptors derive from a human donor in good health (CMV status not recorded). Some clones in this sample may be carry-over from other donors' samples.

In its sample, this clonotype was seen many times. This chain connects TRBV12-3 or TRBV12-4 to TRBJ2-1; maybe TRBD2 (6 bases). The length of the CDR3 is 14 residues. The V and J ends lost 4 bases and 6 bases respectively, with 13 bases between them. The CDR3 nucleotides are TGTGCCAGCAGTTGGGGACTTAGAGGCAATGAGCAGTTCTTC. Amino acid sequence: CASSWGLRGNEQFF.

This clonotype was seen ten or more times. The V gene is TRBV7-2, the J gene TRBJ2-1; TRBD2 agrees at 9 bases. CDR1 is SGHTA and CDR2 is FQGNSA in the germline V gene. J lost 7 bases, V lost 5 bases, and 9 bases had no gene match. The CDR3 totals 15 residues. CDR3 coding DNA: TGTGCCAGCAGCGCGAGCGGGGGGCGAGGGAATGAGCAGTTCTTC. It encodes CASSASGGRGNEQFF.

The V gene is TRBV6-6, the J gene TRBJ1-4, with no clear D. Deletions cut 2 bases from V and 6 bases from J, with 13 bases between. The CDR3 spans 15 residues. Germline V gives CDR1 MNHNY, CDR2 SVGAGI (reference sequence). This chain's CDR3 is CASSYTLSRDEKLFF. CDR3 coding DNA: TGTGCCAGCAGTTACACCCTATCACGGGATGAAAAACTGTTTTTT.

This clonotype was seen many times. The chain is built from TRBV28 and TRBJ1-1; D remains unclear. This CDR3 contains 14 residues. The ends were cut back, 5 bases at V and 1 base at J, with 11 bases in the middle. Per germline, CDR1 MDHEN and CDR2 SYDVKM. The CDR3 nucleotides read TGTGCCAGCAGTCCCCTTCGACAGAACACTGAAGCTTTCTTT. Translating it yields CASSPLRQNTEAFF.

The rearrangement uses TRBV27 and TRBJ2-2, with D unclear. Germline lookup yields CDR1 MNHEY and CDR2 SMNVEV (reference sequence). The CDR3 totals 16 residues. Trimming pared 6 bases from V and 7 bases from J, leaving 21 bases between. The CDR3 nucleotides are TGTGCCAGCAGCCCACTTGGAGCTTCCTGGGGCGGGGAGCTGTTTTTT. Protein: CASSPLGASWGGELFF.

At least ten counts were recorded for this clonotype. The chain has TRBV7-2 and TRBJ2-4; D uncertain. The germline CDR1 and CDR2 sequences are SGHTA and FQGNSA. CDR3 length: 14 residues. V was shortened by 5 bases and J by 6 bases, with 14 bases between the two germline ends. CDR3 nucleotide sequence: TGTGCCAGCAGCCCCAGCTCGGACGGAAACATTCAGTACTTC. Encoded protein: CASSPSSDGNIQYF.

This clonotype was observed many times. J is TRBJ2-1 and V is TRBV11-2; TRBD1 might be the D (5 bases). The CDR3 is 16 amino acids. Trimming shortened V by 5 bases and J by 0 bases, and 14 bases separated the two germline ends. From germline, CDR1 is SGHAT and CDR2 FQNNGV. CDR3 region: CASSLTRQSSYNEQFF. In DNA, the CDR3 is TGTGCCAGCAGCCTAACTCGACAGAGCTCCTACAATGAGCAGTTCTTC.

This clonotype was recorded at least ten times. The chain couples TRBV7-9 to TRBJ2-3; D gene unclear. The V and J ends lost 2 bases and 3 bases respectively, with 3 bases between them. This CDR3 comprises 12 residues. From germline, CDR1 is SEHNR and CDR2 FQNEAQ (reference sequence). CDR3 sequence: CASSLRTDTQYF. In DNA, the CDR3 is TGTGCCAGCAGCTTAAGGACAGATACGCAGTATTTT.

This clonotype was picked up a small number of times. The rearrangement links TRBV27 to TRBJ2-1, with TRBD1 identical over 8 bases. The CDR3 is 15 residues long. CDR1 and CDR2 from the germline V gene are MNHEY and SMNVEV (reference sequence). V was pared by 7 bases and J by 5 bases, with 10 bases of the junction left unmatched. The CDR3 DNA reads as TGTGCCAGCAAGATCAGGGACAGGCCTAACAATGAGCAGTTCTTC. The encoded protein is CASKIRDRPNNEQFF.

This clonotype was counted a few times. At one end the junction does not follow the germline gene, possibly because of a read error. The rearrangement uses TRBV27 and TRBJ2-1; D not resolved. The CDR3 loop spans 13 amino acids. Germline V gene sequence: CDR1 MNHEY, CDR2 SMNVEV (reference sequence). The CDR3 spells CASSLSAGPEPIF. The DNA for the CDR3 is TGTGCCAGCAGTTTATCGGCTGGGCCCGAACCGATCTTC.

The table lists this clonotype with a few counts. This chain links TRBV7-9 with TRBJ2-1; D is undetermined. The germline V gene encodes CDR1 SEHNR and CDR2 FQNEAQ (reference sequence). The CDR3 totals 12 residues. The ends were cut back, 1 base at V and 10 bases at J, with 8 bases in the middle. This chain's CDR3 is CASSLVDREQFF. In nucleotides, the CDR3 is TGTGCCAGCAGCTTAGTTGACCGGGAGCAGTTCTTC.

This clonotype was observed many times. The genes are TRBV4-1 and TRBJ1-2; unclear D gene. Germline CDR1 is MGHRA and CDR2 is YSYEKL. This CDR3 has 14 residues. With 1 base removed from V and 4 bases from J, the gap between germline ends came to 10 bases. CDR3 protein: CASSQGAEIYGYTF. In DNA form, the CDR3 reads TGCGCCAGCAGCCAAGGGGCAGAGATCTATGGCTACACCTTC.

The V gene is TRBV6-5, the J gene TRBJ1-1, with D possibly TRBD1 on 6 matching bases. V was trimmed by 6 bases and J by 8 bases, leaving 16 bases between them. Germline V gene data show CDR1 as MNHEY and CDR2 as SVGAGI. This CDR3 is 13 amino acids long. The CDR3 reads CASRYRQAFEAFF. The CDR3 DNA reads as TGTGCCAGCAGGTACCGACAGGCCTTCGAAGCTTTCTTT.

J is TRBJ2-2 and V is TRBV7-6, with D possibly TRBD1 on 7 matching bases. The V end lost 1 base, the J end lost 6 bases, and 15 bases lay between the germline ends. Germline loops: CDR1 SGHVS, CDR2 FNYEAQ. This CDR3 has 16 amino acids. The CDR3 DNA reads TGTGCCAGCAGCTTAGGGAGGGGGCGAATCGCCGGGGAGCTGTTTTTT. As protein: CASSLGRGRIAGELFF.

The V call is TRBV10-3, the J call TRBJ2-3; 12 bases align to TRBD2. The germline CDR1 and CDR2 sequences are ENHRY and SYGVKD. This CDR3 is 16 amino acids long. With V trimmed by 6 bases and J by 3 bases, 7 bases remained unmatched. CDR3 nucleotides: TGTGCCATCAGCCCTAGCGGGGGGGGAAGGACAGATACGCAGTATTTT. This translates into CAISPSGGGRTDTQYF.

Turning to this clonotype: The junction departs from the called germline gene at one end, perhaps through a read error. The V call is TRBV28, the J call TRBJ1-5; 8 nucleotides agree with TRBD1. CDR3 size: 14 residues. Germline-derived CDR1 and CDR2 are MDHEN and SYDVKM. CDR3 protein: CASSLPGQGVPQHF. CDR3 DNA: TGTGCCAGTAGTTTACCAGGACAGGGAGTTCCCCAGCATTTT.

This clonotype was counted only a few times. The rearrangement links TRBV7-2 to TRBJ1-4; TRBD1 might be the D (5 bases). The CDR3 loop spans 15 amino acids. V dropped 5 bases and J dropped 2 bases, with 12 bases sitting between them. CDR1 and CDR2 from the germline V gene are SGHTA and FQGNSA. In DNA, the CDR3 is TGTGCCAGCAGCCCGGGGGGGGAGACTAATGAAAAACTGTTTTTT. Translating it yields CASSPGGETNEKLFF.

This clonotype was seen many times. V gene TRBV7-6 combines with J gene TRBJ2-3; D is perhaps TRBD2 (6 bases). Trimming cost V 5 bases and J 5 bases, with 8 bases left between them. Germline V lookup: CDR1 SGHVS, CDR2 FNYEAQ. The CDR3 runs to 12 residues. The CDR3 nucleotides are TGTGCCAGCAGCCCAGCGGGAGATACGCAGTATTTT. It is translated as CASSPAGDTQYF.

Details on this clonotype: The junction departs from the called germline gene at one end, perhaps through a read error. The rearrangement links TRBV6-2 or TRBV6-3 to TRBJ1-1; D is unclear. From germline, CDR1 is MNHEY and CDR2 SVGEGT. There are 14 residues in the CDR3. The CDR3 spells CANSIRFESTEAFF. The DNA for the CDR3 is TGTGCCAACAGTATCAGGTTTGAGAGCACTGAAGCTTTCTTT.

This clonotype occurred a few times. V usage is TRBV24-1 and J usage is TRBJ1-5; D uncertain. V dropped 5 bases and J dropped 0 bases, with 13 bases sitting between them. The CDR3 runs 16 residues. CDR1 KGHDR and CDR2 SFDVKD come from the germline V gene. The CDR3 loop reads CATSVKDPNSNQPQHF. CDR3 in DNA: TGTGCCACCAGTGTCAAGGATCCGAATAGCAATCAGCCCCAGCATTTT.

This clonotype was seen a handful of times. V is TRBV25-1 and J is TRBJ1-1, with 8 bases lining up with TRBD1. After removal of 6 bases from V and 1 base from J, the junction contained 4 bases not matched to a gene. Germline loops: CDR1 MGHDK, CDR2 SYGVNS. The CDR3 consists of 14 residues. Here the CDR3 reads CASRTGQENTEAFF. Written as DNA, the CDR3 is TGTGCCAGCAGGACGGGACAGGAGAACACTGAAGCTTTCTTT.

This clonotype was detected only a few times. The rearrangement links TRBV20-1 to TRBJ1-1, with D possibly TRBD1 on 6 matching bases. V was pared by 1 base and J by 5 bases, with 14 bases between. In germline, CDR1 is DFQATT, CDR2 SNEGSKA (reference sequence). The CDR3 extends over 14 amino acids. The CDR3 loop is CSARVRTGLTEAFF. CDR3 bases: TGCAGTGCTAGAGTCCGCACAGGGCTTACTGAAGCTTTCTTT.